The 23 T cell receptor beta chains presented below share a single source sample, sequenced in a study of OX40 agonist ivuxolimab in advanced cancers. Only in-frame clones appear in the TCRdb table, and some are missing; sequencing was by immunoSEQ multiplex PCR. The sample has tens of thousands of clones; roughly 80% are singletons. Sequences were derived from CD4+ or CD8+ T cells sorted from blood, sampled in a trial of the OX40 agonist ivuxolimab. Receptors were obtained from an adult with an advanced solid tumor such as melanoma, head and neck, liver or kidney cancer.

CDR3 protein: CASRTKTGAAETQYF. The CDR3, as DNA: TGTGCCAGCAGAACCAAAACAGGGGCGGCGGAGACCCAGTACTTC. The chain has TRBV7-2 and TRBJ2-5, with TRBD1 matching 7 bases. Germline lookup yields CDR1 SGHTA and CDR2 FQGNSA. The V gene end was trimmed by 6 bases and the J gene end by 5 bases; junction bases not matched to a gene: 12. The CDR3 runs to 15 residues.

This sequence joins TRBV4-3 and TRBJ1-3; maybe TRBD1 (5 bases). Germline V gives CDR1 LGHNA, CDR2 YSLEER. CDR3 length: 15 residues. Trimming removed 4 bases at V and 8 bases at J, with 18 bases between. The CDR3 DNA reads TGCGCCAGCAGCCTTACCCTTTTGGGGGGGGACACCATATATTTT. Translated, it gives CASSLTLLGGDTIYF.

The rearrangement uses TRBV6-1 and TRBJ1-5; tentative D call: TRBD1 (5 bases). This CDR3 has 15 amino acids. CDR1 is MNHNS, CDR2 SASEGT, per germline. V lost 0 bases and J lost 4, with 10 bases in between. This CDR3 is CASSEAAGPNQPQHF. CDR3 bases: TGTGCCAGCAGTGAAGCGGCAGGGCCGAATCAGCCCCAGCATTTT.

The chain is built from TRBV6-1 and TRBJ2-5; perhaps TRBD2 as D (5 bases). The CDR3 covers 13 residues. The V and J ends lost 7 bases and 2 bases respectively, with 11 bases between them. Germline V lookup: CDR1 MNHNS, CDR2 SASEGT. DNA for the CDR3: TGTGCCAGCACCGTGCAGCGGCAAGAGACCCAGTACTTC. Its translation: CASTVQRQETQYF.

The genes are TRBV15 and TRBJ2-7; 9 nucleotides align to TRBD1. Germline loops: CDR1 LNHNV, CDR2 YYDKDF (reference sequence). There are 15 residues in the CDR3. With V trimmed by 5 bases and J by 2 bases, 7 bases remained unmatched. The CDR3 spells CATSGGQGSTYEQYF. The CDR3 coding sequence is TGTGCCACCAGCGGGGGACAGGGAAGTACCTACGAGCAGTACTTC. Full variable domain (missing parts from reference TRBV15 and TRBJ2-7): DAMVIQNPRYQVTQFGKPVTLSCSQTLNHNVMYWYQQKSSQAPKLLFHYYDKDFNNEADTPDNFQSRRPNTSFCFLDIRSPGLGDTAMYLCATSGGQGSTYEQYFGPGTRLTVT.

The chain's CDR3 is CASSFQNGELFF. In DNA, the CDR3 is TGTGCCAGCAGCTTCCAAAACGGGGAGCTGTTTTTT. J is TRBJ2-2 and V is TRBV5-6; D not resolved. The CDR3 is 12 residues long. Germline V lookup: CDR1 SGHDT, CDR2 YYEEEE. Trimming pared 2 bases from V and 7 bases from J, leaving 6 bases between.

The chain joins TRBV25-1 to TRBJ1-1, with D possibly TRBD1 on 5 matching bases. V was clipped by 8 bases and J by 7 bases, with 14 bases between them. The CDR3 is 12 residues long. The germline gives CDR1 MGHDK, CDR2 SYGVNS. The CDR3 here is CASRDGPYEAFF. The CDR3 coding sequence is TGTGCCAGCCGGGACGGTCCGTATGAAGCTTTCTTT. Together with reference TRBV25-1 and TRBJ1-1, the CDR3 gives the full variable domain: EADIYQTPRYLVIGTGKKITLECSQTMGHDKMYWYQQDPGMELHLIHYSYGVNSTEKGDLSSESTVSRIRTEHFPLTLESARPSHTSQYLCASRDGPYEAFFGQGTRLTVV.

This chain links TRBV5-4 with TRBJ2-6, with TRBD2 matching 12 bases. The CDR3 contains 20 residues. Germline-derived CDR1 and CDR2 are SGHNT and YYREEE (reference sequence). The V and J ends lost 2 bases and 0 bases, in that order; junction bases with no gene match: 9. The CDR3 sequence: CASSFGLAGQTFSGANVLTF. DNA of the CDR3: TGTGCCAGCAGCTTCGGACTAGCGGGGCAGACATTCTCTGGGGCCAACGTCCTGACTTTC.

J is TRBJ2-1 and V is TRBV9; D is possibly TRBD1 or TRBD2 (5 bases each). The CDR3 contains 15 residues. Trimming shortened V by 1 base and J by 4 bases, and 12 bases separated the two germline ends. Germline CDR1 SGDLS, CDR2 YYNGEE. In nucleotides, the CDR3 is TGTGCCAGCAGCGTATCCGGGGACGTTTACAATGAGCAGTTCTTC. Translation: CASSVSGDVYNEQFF.

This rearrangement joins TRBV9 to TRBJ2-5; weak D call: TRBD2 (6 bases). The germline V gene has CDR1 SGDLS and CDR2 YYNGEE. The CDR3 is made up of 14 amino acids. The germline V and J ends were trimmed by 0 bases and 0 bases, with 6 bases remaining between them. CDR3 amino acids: CASSVVADQETQYF. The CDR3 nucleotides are TGTGCCAGCAGCGTAGTAGCGGACCAAGAGACCCAGTACTTC.

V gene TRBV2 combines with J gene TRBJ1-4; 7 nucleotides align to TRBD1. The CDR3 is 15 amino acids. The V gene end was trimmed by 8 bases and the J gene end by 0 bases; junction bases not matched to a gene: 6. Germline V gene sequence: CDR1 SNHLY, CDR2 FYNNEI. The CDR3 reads CASSRTGATNEKLFF. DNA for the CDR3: TGTGCCAGCTCACGGACAGGAGCAACTAATGAAAAACTGTTTTTT. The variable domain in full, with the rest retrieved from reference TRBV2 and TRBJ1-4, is EPEVTQTPSHQVTQMGQEVILRCVPISNHLYFYWYRQILGQKVEFLVSFYNNEISEKSEIFDDQFSVERPDGSNFTLKIRSTKLEDSAMYFCASSRTGATNEKLFFGSGTQLSVL.

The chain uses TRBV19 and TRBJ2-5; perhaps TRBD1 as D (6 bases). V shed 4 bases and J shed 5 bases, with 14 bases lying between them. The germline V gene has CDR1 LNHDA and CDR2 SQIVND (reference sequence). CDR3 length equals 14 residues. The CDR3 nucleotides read TGTGCCAGTAGTACAACAGGGACCGGGGAGACCCAGTACTTC. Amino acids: CASSTTGTGETQYF.

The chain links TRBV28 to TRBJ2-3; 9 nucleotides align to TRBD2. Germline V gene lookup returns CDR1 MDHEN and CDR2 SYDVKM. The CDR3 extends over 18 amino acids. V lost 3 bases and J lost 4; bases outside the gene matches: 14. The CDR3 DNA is TGTGCCAGCAGTTTGAGGCTATCCAGGGGCGGGGGGGCAGATACGCAGTATTTT. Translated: CASSLRLSRGGGADTQYF.

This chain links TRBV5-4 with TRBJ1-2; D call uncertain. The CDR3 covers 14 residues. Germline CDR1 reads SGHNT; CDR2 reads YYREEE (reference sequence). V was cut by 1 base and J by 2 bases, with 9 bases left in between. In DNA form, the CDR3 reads TGTGCCAGCAGCTTGACAGATGCAAACTATGGCTACACCTTC. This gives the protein CASSLTDANYGYTF.

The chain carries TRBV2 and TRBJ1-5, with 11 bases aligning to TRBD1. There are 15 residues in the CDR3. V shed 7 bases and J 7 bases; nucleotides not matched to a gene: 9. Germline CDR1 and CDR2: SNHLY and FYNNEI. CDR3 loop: CASKIGQGAGQPQHF. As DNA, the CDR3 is TGTGCCAGCAAGATCGGACAGGGGGCCGGCCAGCCCCAGCATTTT.

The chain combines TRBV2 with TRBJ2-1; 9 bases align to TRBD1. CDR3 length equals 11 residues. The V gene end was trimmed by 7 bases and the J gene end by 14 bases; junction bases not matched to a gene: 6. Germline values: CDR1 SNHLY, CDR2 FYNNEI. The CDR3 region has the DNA TGTGCCAGCATAGGGACAGGGTCGAAGTTCTTC. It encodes CASIGTGSKFF.

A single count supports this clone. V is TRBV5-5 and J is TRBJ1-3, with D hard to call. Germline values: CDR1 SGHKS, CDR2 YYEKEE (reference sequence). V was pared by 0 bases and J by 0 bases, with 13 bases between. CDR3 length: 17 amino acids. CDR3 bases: TGTGCCAGCAGCTTGGCCGTTCCGGGGAGCTCTGGAAACACCATATATTTT. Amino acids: CASSLAVPGSSGNTIYF.

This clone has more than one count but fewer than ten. The CDR3 spells CASATGQGYDTEAFF. CDR3 DNA sequence: TGTGCCAGCGCCACGGGACAGGGGTATGACACTGAAGCTTTCTTT. V usage is TRBV4-2 and J usage is TRBJ1-1; 10 bases are a match to TRBD1. The ends lost 8 bases at V and 3 bases at J; junction bases unmatched: 9. Germline lookup yields CDR1 LGHNA and CDR2 YNFKEQ. The CDR3 covers 15 residues.

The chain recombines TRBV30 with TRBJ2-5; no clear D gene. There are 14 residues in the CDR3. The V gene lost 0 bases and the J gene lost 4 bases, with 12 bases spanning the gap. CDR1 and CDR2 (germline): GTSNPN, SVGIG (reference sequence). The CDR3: CAWSVRAERETQYF. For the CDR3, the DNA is TGTGCCTGGAGTGTACGGGCCGAAAGAGAGACCCAGTACTTC.

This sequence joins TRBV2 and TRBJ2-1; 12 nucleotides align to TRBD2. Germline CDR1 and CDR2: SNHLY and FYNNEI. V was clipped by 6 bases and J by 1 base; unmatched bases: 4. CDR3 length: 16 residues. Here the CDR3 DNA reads TGTGCCAGCAGAACTAGCGGGGGGAGTTCCTACAATGAGCAGTTCTTC. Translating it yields CASRTSGGSSYNEQFF.

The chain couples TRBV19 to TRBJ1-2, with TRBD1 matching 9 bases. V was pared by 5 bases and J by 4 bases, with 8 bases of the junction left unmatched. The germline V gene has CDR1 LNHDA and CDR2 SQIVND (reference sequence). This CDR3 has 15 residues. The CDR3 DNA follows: TGTGCCAGTAGTTTCGGGACAGGGTTTGGCTATGGCTACACCTTC. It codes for CASSFGTGFGYGYTF.

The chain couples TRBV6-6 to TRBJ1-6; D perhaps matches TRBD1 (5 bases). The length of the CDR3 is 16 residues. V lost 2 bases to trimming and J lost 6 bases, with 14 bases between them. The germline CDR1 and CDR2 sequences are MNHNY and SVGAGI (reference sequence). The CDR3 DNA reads TGTGCCAGCAGTTACCGTCGCGGGGGAGGTAATTCACCCCTCCACTTT. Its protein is CASSYRRGGGNSPLHF.

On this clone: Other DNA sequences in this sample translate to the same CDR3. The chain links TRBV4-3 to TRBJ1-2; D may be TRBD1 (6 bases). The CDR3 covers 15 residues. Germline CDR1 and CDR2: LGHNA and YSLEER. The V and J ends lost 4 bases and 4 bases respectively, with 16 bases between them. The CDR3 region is CASSLDRTAPYGYTF. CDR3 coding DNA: TGCGCCAGCAGCCTAGACAGGACAGCCCCCTATGGCTACACCTTC.